A selection of T cell receptor beta chains follows, all from one sample in a study of T cells expressing NK-cell markers. Following a re-call of the 5' RACE reads, TCRdb has one entry per CDR3 protein and lacks DNA. The sample table sets out around 470,000 distinct CDR3 sequences. The sample taken for sequencing was blood T cells: a sorted CD56 or NKG2C T cell subset, CD4+ or CD8+ T cells, or bulk PBMC T cells (not recorded which). These receptors all stem from a woman aged 50 to 65 in good health. Each CDR3 is given with its conserved first and last residue. Each record gives: J gene, CDR3 length, V gene, CDR3 protein.

J: TRBJ2-1; length: 16; V: TRBV10-3; CDR3: CAISPTVGSSYNEQFF
J: TRBJ1-3; length: 12; V: TRBV11-3; CDR3: CASGSVGNTIYF
J: TRBJ2-1; length: 17; V: TRBV20-1; CDR3: CSARDLTSGRGYNEQFF
J: TRBJ2-7; length: 14; V: TRBV6-2/TRBV6-3; CDR3: CASRHPDKSGEQYF
J: TRBJ2-3; length: 14; V: TRBV25-1; CDR3: CASSESGGPDTQYF
J: TRBJ1-5; length: 13; V: TRBV30; CDR3: CAWGLRGTQPQHF
J: TRBJ2-7; length: 13; V: TRBV10-3; CDR3: CAIQSGGPGEQYF
J: TRBJ2-1; length: 15; V: TRBV27; CDR3: CASSLVISMRNEQFF
J: TRBJ2-1; length: 15; V: TRBV6-4; CDR3: CASSDGPGPYNEQFF
J: TRBJ2-2; length: 15; V: TRBV12-3/TRBV12-4; CDR3: CASSAYSGSPGELFF
J: TRBJ2-3; length: 15; V: TRBV20-1; CDR3: CSASYLAGVADTQYF
J: TRBJ2-7; length: 19; V: TRBV7-9; CDR3: CASSFKLGAGLAGGGEQYF
J: TRBJ2-6; length: 16; V: TRBV7-3; CDR3: CASKLGQDSGANVLTF
J: TRBJ2-3; length: 15; V: TRBV5-6; CDR3: CASSTRTRPTDTQYF
J: TRBJ2-5; length: 14; V: TRBV7-9; CDR3: CASSLAGSSETQYF
J: TRBJ1-1; length: 16; V: TRBV20-1; CDR3: CSASPGDRGLNTEAFF